These T cell receptor beta chains were read from a single sample in a study of shared clonotypes between healthy human individuals. TCRdb's copy holds only in-frame clones and misses some; the assay was immunoSEQ multiplex PCR. The sample includes about 99,000 clones, approximately 44% of them seen just once. Sequencing used PBMCs. These TCRs come from a woman between 40 and 55 years old in good health. Some clones in this sample may be carry-over from other donors' samples. Both conserved end residues are part of each CDR3. A D gene is named only where the DNA matches it firmly. Part of the rows lack a size; the others show once, few, many or a class for expanded clones.

v_gene	j_gene	abundance	d_gene	CDR3nt	CDR3aa
TRBV7-9	TRBJ2-4	medium-sized	.	TGTGCCAGCAGCTTAGGGGCAGGTCTAGCCAAAAACATTCAGTACTTC	CASSLGAGLAKNIQYF
TRBV30	TRBJ1-1	once	.	TGTGCCTGGGGAGAGACCTCTGAAGCTTTCTTT	CAWGETSEAFF
TRBV7-2	TRBJ2-3	many	.	TGTGCCAGCAGCTGGTCCGGGGGCACAGATACGCAGTATTTT	CASSWSGGTDTQYF
TRBV15	TRBJ1-4	many	.	TGTGCCACCAGCCTGAGAACAGGGACGTATGCAACTAATGAAAAACTGTTTTTT	CATSLRTGTYATNEKLFF
TRBV28	TRBJ1-6	few	.	TGTGCCAGCAGTTTAAAGTTTTCACCCCTCCACTTT	CASSLKFSPLHF
TRBV7-9	TRBJ2-6	.	.	TGCGCCAGCAGCGAAAGGGCTATCTCTGGGGCCAACGTCCTGACTTTC	CASSERAISGANVLTF
TRBV7-9	TRBJ1-1	.	TRBD1	TGTGCCATCACCCTACTGATCAGGGGGCTGGACACTGAAGCTTTCTTT	CAITLLIRGLDTEAFF
TRBV4-1	TRBJ2-5	.	TRBD2	TGCGCCAGCAGCCAAAGCGGGAGGGGAGGGGAGACCCAGTACTTC	CASSQSGRGGETQYF
TRBV4-2	TRBJ1-2	.	.	TGTGCCAGCAGCCAAGACAGCGATACTTGGGCTGGCTACACCTTC	CASSQDSDTWAGYTF
TRBV5-4	TRBJ1-2	.	.	TGTGCCAGCAGCCGGGACGGAGCTAACTATGGCTACACCTTC	CASSRDGANYGYTF
TRBV28	TRBJ1-1	many	TRBD1	TGTGCCAGCAGTTTATTGGGACAGGGGGTGACTGAAGCTTTCTTT	CASSLLGQGVTEAFF
TRBV11-2	TRBJ1-3	few	.	TGTGCCAGCAGCTTAGTTCACCTTCCTGGCAAGGGAAACACCATATATTTT	CASSLVHLPGKGNTIYF
TRBV19	TRBJ1-2	few	.	TGTGCCAGTAGGGCAGACACCACTAACTATGGCTACACCTTC	CASRADTTNYGYTF
TRBV5-1	TRBJ2-7	.	.	TGCGCCAGCAGCTCAAGGGGGTACGCCTACGAGCAGTACTTC	CASSSRGYAYEQYF
TRBV27	TRBJ1-6	few	TRBD1	TGTGCCAGCAGTGACAGGGGGCCGTTTAATTCACCCCTCCACTTT	CASSDRGPFNSPLHF
TRBV29-1	TRBJ2-1	few	TRBD1	TGCAGCGTGGGACAGGGGAATGAGCAGTTCTTC	CSVGQGNEQFF